The 20 T cell receptor beta chains presented below share a single source sample, sequenced in a study of shared clonotypes between healthy human individuals. Positive CCR7 selection of CD45RO-negative cells yielded the naive CD8 cells, and terminally differentiated effector memory CD45RA+ cells were excluded. Profiling relied on immunoSEQ multiplex PCR, and the TCRdb table lists in-frame clones only, not all of them. The sample consists of approximately 2,200,000 clones, about 92% of them appearing once. Sequenced material: naive CD8+ T cells from PBMCs. All receptors come from a man younger than 35 in good health. Some clones in this sample may be carry-over from other donors' samples.

In nucleotides, the CDR3 is TGCGCCAGCAGCTTTGTCGCGGGGACAGGGGACACCGGGGAGCTGTTTTTT. Protein product: CASSFVAGTGDTGELFF. The chain is built from TRBV5-1 and TRBJ2-2; TRBD1 aligns across 10 bases. CDR3 length: 17 residues. Unmatched junction bases numbered 7, after V lost 2 bases and J lost 3 bases. Germline values: CDR1 SGHRS, CDR2 YFSETQ.

The chain joins TRBV19 to TRBJ2-7; TRBD1 agrees at 7 bases. Germline V gene data show CDR1 as LNHDA and CDR2 as SQIVND (reference sequence). Trimming took 6 bases from V and 1 from J; bases not matched to a gene: 9. The CDR3 is 15 amino acids. In nucleotides, the CDR3 is TGTGCCAGTAGCATCCGTGGGGACAGATCCTACGAGCAGTACTTC. Its protein product is CASSIRGDRSYEQYF.

The gene calls are TRBV10-3 and TRBJ2-3, with 11 bases identical to TRBD2. Germline V gene data show CDR1 as ENHRY and CDR2 as SYGVKD. The CDR3 runs to 15 residues. The J segment lost 8 bases and the V segment lost 3 bases, leaving 7 bases of the junction unmatched. CDR3 DNA sequence: TGTGCCATCAGTGATATAGCGGGAGGGCCGATTACGCAGTATTTT. This encodes CAISDIAGGPITQYF.

This chain uses TRBV19 with TRBJ2-1; 7 positions match TRBD2. In germline, CDR1 is LNHDA, CDR2 SQIVND (reference sequence). Germline trimming cut 3 bases from V and 6 bases from J; bases unmatched to any gene: 8. The CDR3 contains 15 residues. The CDR3 sequence: CASSIARWGGNEQFF. Written as DNA, the CDR3 is TGTGCCAGTAGTATCGCCCGGTGGGGGGGCAATGAGCAGTTCTTC.

The chain has TRBV27 and TRBJ1-5, with D maybe TRBD1 (6 bases). Germline V gives CDR1 MNHEY, CDR2 SMNVEV (reference sequence). Between the trimmed V and J ends, which lost 1 base and 6 bases, there was a span of 13 bases. The CDR3 totals 15 residues. CDR3: CASSLLGAPLQPQHF. CDR3 bases: TGTGCCAGCAGTTTATTGGGGGCCCCTCTTCAGCCCCAGCATTTT.

Turning to this clone: Other DNA sequences of this sample code for an identical CDR3. CDR3 in amino acids: CASSIWGTEAFF. As DNA, the CDR3 is TGTGCCAGTAGTATATGGGGAACTGAAGCTTTCTTT. The V call is TRBV19, the J call TRBJ1-1; D uncertain. V shed 2 bases and J shed 5 bases, with 6 bases lying between them. The CDR3 is 12 amino acids. Germline CDR1 LNHDA, CDR2 SQIVND (reference sequence).

The rearrangement links TRBV5-6 to TRBJ2-7; 9 bases line up with TRBD2. J was trimmed by 0 bases and V by 4 bases; bases with no gene match: 11. CDR3 length: 17 residues. The germline CDR1 and CDR2 sequences are SGHDT and YYEEEE. In DNA form, the CDR3 reads TGTGCCAGCAGCCTTGCTCTAGCGGGACCTCCCTCCTACGAGCAGTACTTC. This codes for CASSLALAGPPSYEQYF.

Remarks on this clone: Other DNA sequences in this specimen translate into the identical CDR3. This chain uses TRBV19 with TRBJ2-7, with 7 bases that match TRBD1. V was pared by 9 bases and J by 2 bases, with 7 bases of the junction left unmatched. CDR1 is LNHDA and CDR2 is SQIVND in the germline V gene (reference sequence). CDR3 length: 13 amino acids. The CDR3 reads CASRAGGTYEQYF. The CDR3 nucleotides are TGTGCCAGCCGTGCAGGGGGTACCTACGAGCAGTACTTC.

This chain connects TRBV7-9 to TRBJ1-2; 9 bases map to TRBD1. The germline V gene encodes CDR1 SEHNR and CDR2 FQNEAQ (reference sequence). Trimming cost V 4 bases and J 8 bases; bases outside gene matches: 11. The CDR3 spans 15 residues. Here the CDR3 DNA reads TGTGCCAGCAGCTCAACGGGACAGGGTATAGAAGGCTACACCTTC. Residues: CASSSTGQGIEGYTF.

V and J are TRBV7-9 and TRBJ2-4; either TRBD1 or TRBD2 may fit D (7 bases each). The V and J ends lost 10 bases and 7 bases respectively, with 17 bases between them. CDR1 is SEHNR, CDR2 FQNEAQ, per germline (reference sequence). This CDR3 region has 13 residues. The CDR3 nucleotides are TGTGCCACCCAGGGGGGGAAGGTTAACATTCAGTACTTC. Protein sequence: CATQGGKVNIQYF.

A remark on this clone: Other DNA sequences within the sample encode an identical CDR3. The chain employs TRBV28 and TRBJ2-7; possible D gene TRBD1, 6 bases. Germline-derived CDR1 and CDR2 are MDHEN and SYDVKM. With 3 bases removed from V and 3 bases from J, the gap between germline ends came to 12 bases. The CDR3 loop spans 14 amino acids. The CDR3 nucleotides read TGTGCCAGCAGTTTCCCCGGACAGAGCTACGAGCAGTACTTC. Protein product: CASSFPGQSYEQYF.

For this clone: The sample holds other DNA sequences that translate to the same CDR3. The chain couples TRBV28 to TRBJ2-2; tentatively, D is TRBD1 (5 bases). CDR1 is MDHEN, CDR2 SYDVKM, per germline. This CDR3 contains 14 residues. V was pared by 6 bases and J by 1 base, with 9 bases between. CDR3 loop: CASRSQGNTGELFF. In DNA, the CDR3 is TGTGCCAGCAGGTCCCAGGGGAACACCGGGGAGCTGTTTTTT. Full variable domain (outside the CDR3, taken from reference TRBV28 and TRBJ2-2): DVKVTQSSRYLVKRTGEKVFLECVQDMDHENMFWYRQDPGLGLRLIYFSYDVKMKEKGDIPEGYSVSREKKERFSLILESASTNQTSMYLCASRSQGNTGELFFGEGSRLTVL.

The chain links TRBV5-1 to TRBJ1-2, with TRBD1 matching 8 bases. The germline CDR1 and CDR2 sequences are SGHRS and YFSETQ. CDR3 length: 15 amino acids. Unmatched junction bases numbered 6, after V lost 1 base and J lost 4 bases. The CDR3 loop reads CASSLSMGQVYGYTF. The CDR3 DNA reads TGCGCCAGCAGCTTGTCTATGGGACAGGTCTATGGCTACACCTTC.

The chain carries TRBV27 and TRBJ2-5; D not resolved. Germline-derived CDR1 and CDR2 are MNHEY and SMNVEV (reference sequence). This CDR3 is 13 amino acids long. V was cut by 7 bases and J by 3 bases, with 12 bases left in between. CDR3: CASTPPGEETQYF. CDR3 sequence (DNA): TGTGCCAGCACCCCTCCGGGTGAAGAGACCCAGTACTTC.

The V gene is TRBV5-4, the J gene TRBJ2-7; tentative D call: TRBD2 (6 bases). The CDR3 contains 16 residues. Germline values: CDR1 SGHNT, CDR2 YYREEE (reference sequence). Trimming removed 3 bases from V and 2 bases from J, with 18 bases in between. CDR3 protein: CASSSILSGATYEQYF. Here the CDR3 DNA reads TGTGCCAGCAGCTCAATCCTTAGCGGAGCAACCTACGAGCAGTACTTC.

The V and J genes are TRBV5-1 and TRBJ2-3, with D unclear. The V gene's germline CDR1 is SGHRS and CDR2 YFSETQ. This CDR3 region has 14 residues. The ends were cut back, 2 bases at V and 0 bases at J, with 7 bases in the middle. CDR3 DNA: TGCGCCAGCAGCTTTAGTGGTAGCACAGATACGCAGTATTTT. It yields the protein CASSFSGSTDTQYF. Variable domain in full (rest from reference TRBV5-1 and TRBJ2-3): KAGVTQTPRYLIKTRGQQVTLSCSPISGHRSVSWYQQTPGQGLQFLFEYFSETQRNKGNFPGRFSGRQFSNSRSEMNVSTLELGDSALYLCASSFSGSTDTQYFGPGTRLTVL.

The gene calls are TRBV10-3 and TRBJ1-2; 12 bases fit TRBD1. Germline values: CDR1 ENHRY, CDR2 SYGVKD. V shed 2 bases and J 0 bases; nucleotides not matched to a gene: 10. The CDR3 has 19 amino acids. CDR3 sequence reads: CAISETGTGGGWANYGYTF. CDR3 nucleotide sequence: TGTGCCATCAGTGAGACCGGGACAGGGGGCGGTTGGGCTAACTATGGCTACACCTTC.

This rearrangement joins TRBV14 to TRBJ1-1; TRBD1 might be the D (6 bases). Trimming pared 3 bases from V and 6 bases from J, leaving 14 bases between. CDR1 and CDR2 from the germline V gene are SGHDN and FVKESK. This CDR3 contains 14 residues. CDR3 nucleotide sequence: TGTGCCAGCAGCCATCCATTGGGGGGGCCTGAAGCTTTCTTT. Its protein product is CASSHPLGGPEAFF.

This chain connects TRBV5-4 to TRBJ2-1; TRBD1 aligns across 9 bases. Germline CDR1 SGHNT, CDR2 YYREEE (reference sequence). The ends lost 3 bases at V and 4 bases at J; junction bases unmatched: 2. The CDR3 sequence is 14 residues long. The CDR3 spells CASSSGQGYNEQFF. CDR3 DNA sequence: TGTGCCAGCAGCTCGGGACAGGGTTACAATGAGCAGTTCTTC.

V gene TRBV19 combines with J gene TRBJ2-5, with D maybe TRBD1 (6 bases). Germline-derived CDR1 and CDR2 are LNHDA and SQIVND (reference sequence). V was trimmed by 3 bases and J by 4 bases, leaving 15 bases between them. The CDR3 sequence is 15 residues long. Here the CDR3 DNA reads TGTGCCAGTAGTATGGGAGCAGGGGTGAGAGAGACCCAGTACTTC. It yields the protein CASSMGAGVRETQYF.